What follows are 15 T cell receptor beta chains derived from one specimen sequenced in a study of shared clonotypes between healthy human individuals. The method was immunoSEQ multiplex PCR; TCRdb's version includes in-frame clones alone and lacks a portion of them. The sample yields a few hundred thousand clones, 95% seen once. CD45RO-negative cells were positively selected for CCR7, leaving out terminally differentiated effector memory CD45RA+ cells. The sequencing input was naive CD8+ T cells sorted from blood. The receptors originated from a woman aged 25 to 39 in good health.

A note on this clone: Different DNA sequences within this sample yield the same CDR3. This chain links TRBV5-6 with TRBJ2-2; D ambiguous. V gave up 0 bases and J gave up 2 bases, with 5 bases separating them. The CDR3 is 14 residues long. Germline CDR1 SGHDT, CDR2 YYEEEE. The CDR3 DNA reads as TGTGCCAGCAGCTTGGTGGGAAACACCGGGGAGCTGTTTTTT. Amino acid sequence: CASSLVGNTGELFF.

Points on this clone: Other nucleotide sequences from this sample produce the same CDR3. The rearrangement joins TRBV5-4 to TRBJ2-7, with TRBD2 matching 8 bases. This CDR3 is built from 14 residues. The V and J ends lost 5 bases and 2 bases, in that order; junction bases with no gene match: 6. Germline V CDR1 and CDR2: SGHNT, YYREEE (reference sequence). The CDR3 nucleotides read TGTGCCAGCAGTTTCGGACTAGCAGCCTACGAGCAGTACTTC. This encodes CASSFGLAAYEQYF. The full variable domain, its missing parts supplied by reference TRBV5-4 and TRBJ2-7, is ETGVTQSPTHLIKTRGQQVTLRCSSQSGHNTVSWYQQALGQGPQFIFQYYREEENGRGNFPPRFSGLQFPNYSSELNVNALELDDSALYLCASSFGLAAYEQYFGPGTRLTVT.

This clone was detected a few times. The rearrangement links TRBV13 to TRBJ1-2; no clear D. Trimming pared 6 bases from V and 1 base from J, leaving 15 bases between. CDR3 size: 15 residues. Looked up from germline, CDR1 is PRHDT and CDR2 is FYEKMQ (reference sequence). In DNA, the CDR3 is TGTGCCAGCAGTCGAGATATCTCTCTTAACTATGGCTACACCTTC. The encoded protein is CASSRDISLNYGYTF.

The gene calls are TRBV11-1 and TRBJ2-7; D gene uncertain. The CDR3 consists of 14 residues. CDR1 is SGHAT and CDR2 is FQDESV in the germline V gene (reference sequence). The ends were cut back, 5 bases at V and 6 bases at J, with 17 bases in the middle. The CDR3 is CASSPIRMFAEQYF. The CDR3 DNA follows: TGTGCCAGCAGCCCCATTAGGATGTTCGCCGAGCAGTACTTC.

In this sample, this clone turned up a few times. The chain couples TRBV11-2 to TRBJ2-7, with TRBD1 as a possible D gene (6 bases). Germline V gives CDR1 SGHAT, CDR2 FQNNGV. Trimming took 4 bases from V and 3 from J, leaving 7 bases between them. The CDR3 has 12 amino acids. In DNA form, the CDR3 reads TGTGCCAGCAGCTCGGACAGCTACGAGCAGTACTTC. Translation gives CASSSDSYEQYF.

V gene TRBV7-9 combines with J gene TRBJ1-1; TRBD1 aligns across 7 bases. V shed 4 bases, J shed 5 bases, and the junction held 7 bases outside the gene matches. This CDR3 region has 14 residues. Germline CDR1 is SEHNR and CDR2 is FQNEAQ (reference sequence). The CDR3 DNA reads TGTGCCAGCAGCTGGGCACAGGGGAGTACTGAAGCTTTCTTT. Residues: CASSWAQGSTEAFF.

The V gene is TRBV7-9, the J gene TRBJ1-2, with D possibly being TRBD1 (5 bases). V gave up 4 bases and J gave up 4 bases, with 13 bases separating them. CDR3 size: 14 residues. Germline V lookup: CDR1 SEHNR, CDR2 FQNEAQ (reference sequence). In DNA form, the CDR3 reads TGTGCCAGCAGCTACCCCCGGGGCGGCTATGGCTACACCTTC. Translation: CASSYPRGGYGYTF.

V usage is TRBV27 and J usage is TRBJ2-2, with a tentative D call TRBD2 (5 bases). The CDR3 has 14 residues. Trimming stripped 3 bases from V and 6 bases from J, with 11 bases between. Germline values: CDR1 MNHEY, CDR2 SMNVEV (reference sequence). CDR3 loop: CASSLAWRAGELFF. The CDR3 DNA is TGTGCCAGCAGTTTGGCTTGGCGGGCCGGGGAGCTGTTTTTT.

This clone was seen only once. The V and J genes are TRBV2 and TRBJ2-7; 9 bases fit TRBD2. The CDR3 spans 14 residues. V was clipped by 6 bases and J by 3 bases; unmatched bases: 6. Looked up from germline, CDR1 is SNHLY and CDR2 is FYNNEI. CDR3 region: CASRGGRAFYEQYF. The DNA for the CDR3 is TGTGCCAGCAGGGGCGGGAGGGCCTTCTACGAGCAGTACTTC.

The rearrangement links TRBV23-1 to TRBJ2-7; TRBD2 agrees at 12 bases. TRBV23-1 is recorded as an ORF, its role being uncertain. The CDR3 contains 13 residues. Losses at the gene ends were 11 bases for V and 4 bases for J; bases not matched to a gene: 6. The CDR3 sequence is CAGGLAGLYEQYF. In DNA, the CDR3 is TGCGCCGGAGGACTAGCGGGATTGTACGAGCAGTACTTC.

CDR3 nucleotides: TGCGCCAGCAGCCAAGAGGTTACGGGGGTCTCCTACGAGCAGTACTTC. Encoded protein: CASSQEVTGVSYEQYF. V is TRBV4-1 and J is TRBJ2-7; D is perhaps TRBD2 (6 bases). The length of the CDR3 is 16 residues. V lost 0 bases, J lost 0 bases, and 12 bases lay in between. CDR1 is MGHRA, CDR2 YSYEKL, per germline.

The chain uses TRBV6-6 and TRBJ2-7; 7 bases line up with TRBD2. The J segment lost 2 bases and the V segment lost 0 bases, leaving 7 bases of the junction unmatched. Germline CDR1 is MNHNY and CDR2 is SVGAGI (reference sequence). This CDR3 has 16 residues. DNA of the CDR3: TGTGCCAGCAGTTACTCCGTGAGCGGGGAAACCTACGAGCAGTACTTC. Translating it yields CASSYSVSGETYEQYF.

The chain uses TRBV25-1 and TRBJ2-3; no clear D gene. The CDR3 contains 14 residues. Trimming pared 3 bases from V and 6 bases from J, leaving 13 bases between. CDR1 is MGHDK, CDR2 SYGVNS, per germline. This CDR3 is CASSDFPPGDTQYF. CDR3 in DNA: TGTGCCAGCAGTGACTTCCCGCCCGGGGATACGCAGTATTTT.

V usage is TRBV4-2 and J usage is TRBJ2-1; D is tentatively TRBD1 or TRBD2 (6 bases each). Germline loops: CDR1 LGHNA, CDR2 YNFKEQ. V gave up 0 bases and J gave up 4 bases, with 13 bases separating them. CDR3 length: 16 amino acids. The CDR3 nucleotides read TGTGCCAGCAGCCAAGAGTGGCAAGGGGGGTACAATGAGCAGTTCTTC. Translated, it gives CASSQEWQGGYNEQFF.

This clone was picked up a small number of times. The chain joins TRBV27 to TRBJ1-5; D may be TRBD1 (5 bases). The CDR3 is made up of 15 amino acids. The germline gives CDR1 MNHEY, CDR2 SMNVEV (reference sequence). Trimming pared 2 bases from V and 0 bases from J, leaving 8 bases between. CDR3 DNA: TGTGCCAGCAGTTTAGAGGGGTATAGCAATCAGCCCCAGCATTTT. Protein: CASSLEGYSNQPQHF.